These T cell receptor beta chains were read from a single sample in a study of Ad26.COV2.S vaccination and SARS-CoV-2 variants. Sequencing used immunoSEQ multiplex PCR; TCRdb keeps in-frame clones, though not all of them. This sample carries fewer than 600,000 clones, around 89% of them seen once, and the ten largest clones take 1.7%. Sequenced material: peripheral blood, taken in a trial of Ad26.COV2.S vaccine versus placebo. These receptors originate from a person aged 18-60 years who received the Ad26.COV2.S COVID-19 vaccine or a placebo. The conserved cysteine and the conserved F or W are not part of the CDR3 here. Fields, in order: CDR3 length, V gene, CDR3 protein.

length: 13; V: TRBV18; CDR3: ASSPLAPENYGYT
length: 11; V: TRBV28; CDR3: ASSLSGAYEQY
length: 11; V: TRBV6-5; CDR3: ASSYEGADGYT
length: 13; V: TRBV6-2/TRBV6-3; CDR3: ASSYRGPDLDEQY
length: 10; V: TRBV4-1; CDR3: ASSQDNYGYT
length: 18; V: TRBV6-6; CDR3: ASSPGRTSGGALVADTQY
length: 11; V: TRBV15; CDR3: ATSSVDHPEQY
length: 14; V: TRBV27; CDR3: ASSFGTGVSTDTQY
length: 11; V: TRBV7-3; CDR3: ASSLTITDTQY
length: 12; V: TRBV19; CDR3: ASSRTATNEKLF
length: 13; V: TRBV6-2/TRBV6-3; CDR3: ASSYGDRGSNGYT
length: 15; V: TRBV11-2; CDR3: ASSPPGWGSGANVLT
length: 10; V: TRBV30; CDR3: AWSVNSQPQH
length: 11; V: TRBV10-3; CDR3: AIAQGMNTEAF
length: 12; V: TRBV30; CDR3: AWSALGVGYGYT
length: 13; V: TRBV18; CDR3: ASSPPGTAINIQY
length: 11; V: TRBV6-6; CDR3: ASTLGGSGEQY
length: 13; V: TRBV7-2; CDR3: ASSLGGAEVYEQY
length: 13; V: TRBV7-2; CDR3: ASSLTAGIVYGYT
length: 11; V: TRBV19; CDR3: ASSTSQGYEQY
length: 11; V: TRBV18; CDR3: ASSRQETYEQY
length: 9; V: TRBV24-1; CDR3: ATSDYGDQF
length: 12; V: TRBV6-5; CDR3: ASSFGADNSPLH
length: 11; V: TRBV6-2/TRBV6-3; CDR3: ASSPLRVFEQY
length: 15; V: TRBV28; CDR3: ASRTPADRGNTGELF
length: 11; V: TRBV12-3/TRBV12-4; CDR3: ASSSAFTDTQY
length: 11; V: TRBV27; CDR3: ASSSQGNYGYT
length: 13; V: TRBV18; CDR3: ASSPRGLGSYGYT
length: 15; V: TRBV28; CDR3: ASSFPQGAGVNTEQF
length: 14; V: TRBV7-9; CDR3: ASSILDPTVWNEQF
length: 13; V: TRBV5-8; CDR3: ASSLNRGGGVEQY
length: 11; V: TRBV10-3; CDR3: AISEGAGTEAF
length: 13; V: TRBV18; CDR3: ASSPPQGGADTQY
length: 14; V: TRBV11-2; CDR3: ASSSLLGAPTDTQY
length: 13; V: TRBV7-9; CDR3: ASSFGLAGGETQY
length: 13; V: TRBV6-5; CDR3: ASSKGDGVTYEQY
length: 11; V: TRBV3-1/TRBV3-2; CDR3: ASSQDQHEKLF
length: 16; V: TRBV7-9; CDR3: ASSLGRRPNSGANVLT
length: 12; V: TRBV5-6; CDR3: ASSPGGGNDEQF
length: 13; V: TRBV18; CDR3: ASSQRLAGDNEQF
length: 12; V: TRBV7-9; CDR3: ASSLDRGISPLH
length: 12; V: TRBV5-1; CDR3: ASGEQDTNTEAF
length: 12; V: TRBV11-2; CDR3: ASSLGLAGETQY
length: 12; V: TRBV6-6; CDR3: ASSYGGGAGEAF
length: 15; V: TRBV4-2; CDR3: ASSQRGGNWDNSPLH
length: 11; V: TRBV12-3/TRBV12-4; CDR3: ASRFRQGYGYT
length: 12; V: TRBV28; CDR3: ASSSPGQGYEQY
length: 14; V: TRBV6-6; CDR3: ASSSTGLSNISPLH
length: 13; V: TRBV4-2; CDR3: ASSQGVGSYNEQF